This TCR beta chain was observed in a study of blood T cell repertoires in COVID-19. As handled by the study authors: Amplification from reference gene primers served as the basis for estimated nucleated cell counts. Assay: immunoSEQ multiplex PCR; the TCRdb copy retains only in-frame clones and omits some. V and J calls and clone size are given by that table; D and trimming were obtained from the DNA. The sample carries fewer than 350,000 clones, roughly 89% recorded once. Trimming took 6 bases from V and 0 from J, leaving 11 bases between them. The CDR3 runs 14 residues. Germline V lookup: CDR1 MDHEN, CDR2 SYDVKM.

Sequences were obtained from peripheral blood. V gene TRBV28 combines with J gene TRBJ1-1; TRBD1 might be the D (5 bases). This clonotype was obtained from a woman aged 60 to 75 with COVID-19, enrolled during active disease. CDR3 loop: CASRRGGMNTEAFF. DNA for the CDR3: TGTGCCAGCAGGAGGGGAGGCATGAACACTGAAGCTTTCTTT. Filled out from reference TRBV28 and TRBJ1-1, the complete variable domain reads DVKVTQSSRYLVKRTGEKVFLECVQDMDHENMFWYRQDPGLGLRLIYFSYDVKMKEKGDIPEGYSVSREKKERFSLILESASTNQTSMYLCASRRGGMNTEAFFGQGTRLTVV.